What follows is one T cell receptor (beta chain) and its context. Patients at the Seattle site were enrolled during active infection and followed longitudinally. The authors' processing: Counts of nucleated cells, estimated from reference gene primer amplification, were obtained. Sequenced by immunoSEQ multiplex PCR; TCRdb stores in-frame clones only, minus some. V and J calls and clone size are given by that table; D and trimming were obtained from the DNA. The table records 200,000 to 300,000 clones, 70% to 90% of them present only once. These data belong to a study of blood T cell repertoires in COVID-19. Overall study: The samples span acute and convalescent COVID-19 from the United States, Italy and Spain.

CDR3 size: 19 residues. The germline CDR1 and CDR2 sequences are KGHDR and SFDVKD. Losses at the gene ends were 9 bases for V and 0 bases for J; bases not matched to a gene: 18. Sequencing input: peripheral blood. J is TRBJ1-4 and V is TRBV24-1; 7 bases line up with TRBD1. The sequence was collected from a woman aged 25 to 39 with COVID-19, enrolled during active disease. CDR3 DNA sequence: TGTGCCACCCCCCTGGGGGACAGCGGGAGGCAAGCAACTAATGAAAAACTGTTTTTT. Its protein product is CATPLGDSGRQATNEKLFF.